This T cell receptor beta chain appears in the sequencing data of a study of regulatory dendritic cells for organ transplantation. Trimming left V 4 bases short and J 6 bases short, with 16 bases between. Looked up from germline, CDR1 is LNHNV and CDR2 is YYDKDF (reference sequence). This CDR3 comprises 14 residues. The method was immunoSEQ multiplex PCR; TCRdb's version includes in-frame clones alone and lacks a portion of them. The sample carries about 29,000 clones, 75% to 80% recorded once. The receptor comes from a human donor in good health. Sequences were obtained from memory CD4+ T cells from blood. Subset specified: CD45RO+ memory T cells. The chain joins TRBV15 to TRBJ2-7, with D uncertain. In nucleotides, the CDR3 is TGTGCCACCAGCATACGCCTTACGGGTGGCGAGCAGTACTTC. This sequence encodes CATSIRLTGGEQYF.